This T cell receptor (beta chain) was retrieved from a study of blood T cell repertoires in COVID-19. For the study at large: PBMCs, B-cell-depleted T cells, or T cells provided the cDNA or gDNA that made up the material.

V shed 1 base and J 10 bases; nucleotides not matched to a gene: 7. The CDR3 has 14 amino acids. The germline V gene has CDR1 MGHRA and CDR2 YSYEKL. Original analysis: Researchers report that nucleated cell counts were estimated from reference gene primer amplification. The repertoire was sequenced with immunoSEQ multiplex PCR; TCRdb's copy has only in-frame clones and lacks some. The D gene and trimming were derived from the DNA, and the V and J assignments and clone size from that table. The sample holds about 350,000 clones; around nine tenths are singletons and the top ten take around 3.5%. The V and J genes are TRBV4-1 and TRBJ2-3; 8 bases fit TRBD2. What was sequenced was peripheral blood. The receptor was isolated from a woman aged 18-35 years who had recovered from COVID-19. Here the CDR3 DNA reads TGCGCCAGCAGCCAAGGGACTAGCAGTTGGGCGCAGTATTTT. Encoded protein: CASSQGTSSWAQYF.